The TCR beta chain described here comes from a study of type 1 and type 2 diabetes patients. Background on the study: T cells were magnetically sorted from PBMCs as CD4+ or CD8+ subsets. Study results and limitations: Some T1D-only expanded clones might appear in more T2D or control samples.

The PCR template was genomic DNA. Amplification of the beta chain CDR3 used 30 forward and 13 reverse multiplex primers. TCRdb analysed the multiplex PCR reads with MiXCR anew, one entry per CDR3 protein. In the table there are 250,000 to 300,000 distinct CDR3 sequences, around 50% of which are singletons. V was shortened by 4 bases and J by 2 bases, with 15 bases between the two germline ends. CDR1 and CDR2 (germline): LNHDA, SQIVND (reference sequence). The CDR3 spans 15 residues. About this clonotype itself: No antigen is known for it.

Input material: peripheral blood mononuclear cells (PBMCs). The TCR was taken from a man between 18 and 35 years old with type 2 diabetes. The V call is TRBV19, the J call TRBJ2-7; D not certain. The CDR3 spells CASSNPGNRAYEQYF. In DNA form, the CDR3 reads TGTGCCAGTAGTAATCCTGGGAATCGGGCCTACGAGCAGTACTTC.